Listed below are T cell receptor beta chains from one sample, sequenced in a study of T cell responses to AZD1222 COVID-19 vaccine. The table came from immunoSEQ multiplex PCR; TCRdb's copy has only in-frame clones and leaves some out. Counted here are 100,000 to 150,000 clones, approximately 86% occurring once; the ten biggest clones make up roughly 15%. Sequencing used peripheral blood, obtained 28 days after the second AZD1222 dose. The receptor set was obtained from an adult who received the AZD1222 COVID-19 vaccine. The CDR3 runs from the conserved cysteine through the conserved F or W. The D gene is left open where the match is weak. Clone size is shown for a subset of rows, as once, few, many or a class of expanded clone.

CDR3 protein,CDR3 DNA,clone size,D gene,J gene,V gene
CASSSLYEQYF,TGTGCCAGCAGTTCTCTTTACGAGCAGTACTTC,NA,NA,TRBJ2-7,TRBV3-1/TRBV3-2
CASAPDGSYEQYF,TGTGCCAGCGCTCCCGATGGCTCCTACGAGCAGTACTTC,NA,NA,TRBJ2-7,TRBV9
CASSRPVVLRTGGFYEQYF,TGTGCCAGCAGTCGCCCAGTCGTTTTGCGGACAGGAGGATTTTACGAGCAGTACTTC,few,TRBD1,TRBJ2-7,TRBV6-2/TRBV6-3
CASSQERDEGTEAFF,TGCGCCAGCAGCCAAGAGCGGGATGAGGGCACTGAAGCTTTCTTT,NA,NA,TRBJ1-1,TRBV4-1
CASSPASSGGPQETQYF,TGTGCCAGCAGCCCGGCGAGTAGCGGGGGCCCCCAAGAGACCCAGTACTTC,once,TRBD2,TRBJ2-5,TRBV5-5
CASSQGLAGVSEQYF,TGCGCCAGCAGCCAAGGACTAGCGGGAGTCTCCGAGCAGTACTTC,NA,TRBD2,TRBJ2-7,TRBV4-1
CASSQDNTGGARAFF,TGTGCCAGCAGCCAAGATAACACAGGGGGCGCGAGAGCTTTCTTT,once,TRBD1,TRBJ1-1,TRBV3-1/TRBV3-2
CASSSWTGGTF,TGTGCCAGCAGTTCCTGGACAGGGGGCACCTTC,NA,TRBD1,TRBJ1-2,TRBV6-2/TRBV6-3
CASSRQRSQETQYF,TGTGCCAGCAGCCGACAGCGGTCTCAAGAGACCCAGTACTTC,NA,NA,TRBJ2-5,TRBV6-5
CASSARGQGAYEQYF,TGTGCCAGCAGCGCCCGGGGACAGGGGGCCTACGAGCAGTACTTC,NA,TRBD1,TRBJ2-7,TRBV9
CASSARAGTYPEAFF,TGCGCCAGCAGCGCGCGGGCAGGCACCTACCCTGAAGCTTTCTTT,NA,NA,TRBJ1-1,TRBV5-1
CASSSTGVEGETQYF,TGTGCCAGCAGCTCGACAGGGGTAGAGGGAGAGACCCAGTACTTC,NA,TRBD1,TRBJ2-5,TRBV7-3
CASSYGESYEQYF,TGTGCCAGCAGTTATGGGGAGTCCTACGAGCAGTACTTC,NA,NA,TRBJ2-7,TRBV6-5
CASSLWGNEKLFF,TGTGCCAGCAGTTTATGGGGGAATGAAAAACTGTTTTTT,NA,NA,TRBJ1-4,TRBV12-3/TRBV12-4
CANRDSYNEQFF,TGTGCCAACAGGGACAGCTACAATGAGCAGTTCTTC,few,TRBD1,TRBJ2-1,TRBV10-3
CASSFSGSLVRVDTQYF,TGTGCCAGCAGTTTTAGCGGGAGCTTAGTTCGGGTAGATACGCAGTATTTT,NA,TRBD2,TRBJ2-3,TRBV28
CASRTGQGVYEQYF,TGTGCCAGCAGAACTGGACAGGGAGTCTACGAGCAGTACTTC,NA,TRBD1,TRBJ2-7,TRBV6-5
CASSQGAEAFF,TGTGCCAGCAGCCAAGGGGCTGAAGCTTTCTTT,NA,NA,TRBJ1-1,TRBV14
CASRHTDNQPQHF,TGTGCCAGCAGGCACACAGACAATCAGCCCCAGCATTTT,NA,NA,TRBJ1-5,TRBV7-9
CASSQDLVAGGPTHF,TGTGCCAGCAGCCAAGATTTAGTAGCGGGAGGACCCACTCACTTC,NA,TRBD2,TRBJ2-7,TRBV3-1/TRBV3-2
CASGTLMALGVRITEAFF,TGTGCCAGCGGAACCCTGATGGCTCTGGGTGTAAGGATCACTGAAGCTTTCTTT,once,NA,TRBJ1-1,TRBV7-9
CASSRPSTDTQYF,TGTGCCAGCTCACGCCCTAGCACAGATACGCAGTATTTT,NA,NA,TRBJ2-3,TRBV18
CASSYSNSGTGNYTF,TGTGCCAGCAGTTACTCTAACTCCGGGACAGGGAACTACACCTTC,once,TRBD1,TRBJ1-2,TRBV6-6
CASSQTWLGGEGADYGYTF,TGTGCCAGCAGCCAGACGTGGTTAGGGGGCGAGGGGGCGGACTATGGCTACACCTTC,once,TRBD1,TRBJ1-2,TRBV13
CASSIGAGYTF,TGTGCCAGTAGTATCGGGGCTGGCTACACCTTC,NA,NA,TRBJ1-2,TRBV19
CATRDWGGNEQFF,TGTGCCACCAGGGACTGGGGCGGGAATGAGCAGTTCTTC,NA,NA,TRBJ2-1,TRBV19
CASSEVPKVGKLFF,TGTGCCAGCAGTGAAGTACCAAAGGTTGGAAAACTGTTTTTT,NA,NA,TRBJ1-4,TRBV6-1
CASSEAGGYAQETQYF,TGTGCCAGCAGTGAGGCAGGGGGGTATGCCCAAGAGACCCAGTACTTC,NA,NA,TRBJ2-5,TRBV25-1
CASSRDRDNYGYTF,TGTGCCAGCAGTCGGGACAGGGATAACTATGGCTACACCTTC,NA,TRBD1,TRBJ1-2,TRBV6-5